One sample yielded the 16 T cell receptor beta chains listed below, sequenced in a study of blood T cell repertoires in COVID-19. Clones were read by immunoSEQ multiplex PCR, and TCRdb kept only the in-frame ones, dropping some. The table includes about 70,000 clones, 80% detected once. Sequencing input: peripheral blood. The source of these receptors is a man aged 65-85 years who had recovered from COVID-19.

V gene TRBV28 combines with J gene TRBJ1-1, with D hard to call. The germline CDR1 and CDR2 sequences are MDHEN and SYDVKM. Trimming took off 3 bases at V and 11 bases at J, with 13 bases between the two ends. The CDR3 contains 12 residues. This chain's CDR3 is CASSLAPTGAFF. DNA of the CDR3: TGTGCCAGCAGTTTGGCCCCGACTGGGGCTTTCTTT. Supplemented by reference TRBV28 and TRBJ1-1, the full variable domain reads DVKVTQSSRYLVKRTGEKVFLECVQDMDHENMFWYRQDPGLGLRLIYFSYDVKMKEKGDIPEGYSVSREKKERFSLILESASTNQTSMYLCASSLAPTGAFFGQGTRLTVV.

The CDR3 region has the DNA TGTGCCAGCAGCAGCACAGGGAGTCATGAGCAGTTCTTC. It translates to CASSSTGSHEQFF. The chain employs TRBV5-4 and TRBJ2-1; weak D call: TRBD1 (6 bases). The V gene lost 4 bases and the J gene lost 8 bases, with 13 bases spanning the gap. This CDR3 comprises 13 residues. Per the germline V gene, CDR1 is SGHNT and CDR2 is YYREEE (reference sequence).

As DNA, the CDR3 is TGCGCCAGCAGCCAGCAGGGGACAGGGATCTATGGCTACACCTTC. Amino acid sequence: CASSQQGTGIYGYTF. The chain has TRBV4-3 and TRBJ1-2, with TRBD1 identical over 9 bases. V lost 3 bases, J lost 4 bases, and 6 bases stayed unmatched. The CDR3 contains 15 residues. The germline V gene encodes CDR1 LGHNA and CDR2 YSLEER.

This clone was counted a single time. The chain carries TRBV6-2 or TRBV6-3 and TRBJ1-1, with a possible D match to TRBD1 (6 bases). The CDR3 length is 15 residues. Deletions cut 5 bases from V and 1 base from J, with 14 bases between. The germline V gene has CDR1 MNHEY and CDR2 SVGEGT. As DNA, the CDR3 is TGTGCCAGCAGTGCCGGGACATTTACGAACACTGAAGCTTTCTTT. This sequence encodes CASSAGTFTNTEAFF.

The chain carries TRBV9 and TRBJ1-5, with 11 nucleotides matching TRBD1. This CDR3 has 19 amino acids. Germline assignment: CDR1 SGDLS and CDR2 YYNGEE. Unmatched junction bases numbered 13, after V lost 4 bases and J lost 1 base. Here the CDR3 reads CASSPSPGQGAWSNQPQHF. DNA for the CDR3: TGTGCCAGCAGCCCCTCCCCCGGACAGGGGGCTTGGAGCAATCAGCCCCAGCATTTT.

This clone was counted a few times. CDR3 in DNA: TGTGCCAGCAGCTTAGATGGCGGATCGAACACCGGGGAGCTGTTTTTT. Protein: CASSLDGGSNTGELFF. V gene TRBV7-2 combines with J gene TRBJ2-2; D remains ambiguous. This CDR3 spans 16 amino acids. The V and J ends lost 1 base and 0 bases respectively, with 9 bases between them. Germline values: CDR1 SGHTA, CDR2 FQGNSA.

The chain recombines TRBV29-1 with TRBJ2-5; 7 nucleotides line up with TRBD2. CDR1 and CDR2 (germline): SQVTM, ANQGSEA. V was clipped by 4 bases and J by 3 bases; unmatched bases: 20. The CDR3 has 18 residues. CDR3 sequence (DNA): TGCAGCGTTGGGGCGGGAGCTTACCCCACCGCCTCAAAAGAGACCCAGTACTTC. This sequence encodes CSVGAGAYPTASKETQYF.

This chain joins TRBV21-1 and TRBJ1-5. TRBV21-1 has pseudogene status. This CDR3 comprises 18 residues. The CDR3 reads CASSNFAVRDYSNQPQHF. DNA for the CDR3: TGTGCCAGCAGCAATTTCGCGGTACGGGATTATAGCAATCAGCCCCAGCATTTT.

The chain combines TRBV19 with TRBJ1-1, with D perhaps TRBD1 (5 bases). This CDR3 is 15 amino acids long. The V end was cut by 7 bases, the J end by 3 bases, with 18 bases between. CDR1 is LNHDA, CDR2 SQIVND, per germline (reference sequence). Written as DNA, the CDR3 is TGTGCCAGTAAGACCCCGGCAGGGTGGGACACTGAAGCTTTCTTT. Protein: CASKTPAGWDTEAFF.

V is TRBV11-3 and J is TRBJ1-1; a weak D match, TRBD1 (6 bases). The V gene's germline CDR1 is SGHNT and CDR2 YENEEA. V was pared by 2 bases and J by 1 base, with 8 bases between. The CDR3 contains 14 residues. The CDR3 DNA reads TGTGCCAGCAGCTTATTGGACAGGAACACTGAAGCTTTCTTT. Its protein is CASSLLDRNTEAFF. Based on the CDR3 plus reference TRBV11-3 and TRBJ1-1, the full variable domain is EAGVVQSPRYKIIEKKQPVAFWCNPISGHNTLYWYLQNLGQGPELLIRYENEEAVDDSQLPKDRFSAERLKGVDSTLKIQPAELGDSAVYLCASSLLDRNTEAFFGQGTRLTVV.

The gene calls are TRBV30 and TRBJ2-3; D ambiguous. Germline V lookup: CDR1 GTSNPN, CDR2 SVGIG (reference sequence). The ends were cut back, 4 bases at V and 0 bases at J, with 8 bases in the middle. This CDR3 is 13 amino acids long. In nucleotides, the CDR3 is TGTGCCTGGACCCCCGGGAGCACAGATACGCAGTATTTT. Encoded protein: CAWTPGSTDTQYF.

This clone was counted once. The rearrangement joins TRBV29-1 to TRBJ1-2, with a possible D match to TRBD1 (6 bases). V shed 2 bases and J shed 4 bases, with 14 bases lying between them. Germline V gene data show CDR1 as SQVTM and CDR2 as ANQGSEA. CDR3 length: 14 residues. This CDR3 is CSVEKSQGSYGYTF. The CDR3 DNA reads as TGCAGCGTTGAAAAGTCCCAGGGGAGCTATGGCTACACCTTC.

CDR3 DNA sequence: TGTGCCAGCAGCCCCCGTCTAGAGAAAGCCATGAACACTGAAGCTTTCTTT. As protein: CASSPRLEKAMNTEAFF. The chain is built from TRBV11-3 and TRBJ1-1; D call uncertain. Per the germline V gene, CDR1 is SGHNT and CDR2 is YENEEA. The germline V and J ends were trimmed by 5 bases and 0 bases, with 19 bases remaining between them. The CDR3 length is 17 residues. Variable domain in full (rest from reference TRBV11-3 and TRBJ1-1): EAGVVQSPRYKIIEKKQPVAFWCNPISGHNTLYWYLQNLGQGPELLIRYENEEAVDDSQLPKDRFSAERLKGVDSTLKIQPAELGDSAVYLCASSPRLEKAMNTEAFFGQGTRLTVV.

The chain joins TRBV27 to TRBJ2-3, with a tentative D call TRBD1 (6 bases). The CDR3 length is 16 residues. In germline, CDR1 is MNHEY, CDR2 SMNVEV (reference sequence). The germline V and J ends were trimmed by 1 base and 0 bases, with 11 bases remaining between them. CDR3 region: CASSLYWGLSTDTQYF. CDR3 coding DNA: TGTGCCAGCAGTTTATATTGGGGGCTGAGCACAGATACGCAGTATTTT.

This sequence joins TRBV4-2 and TRBJ1-4; possibly TRBD1 for D (5 bases). Germline lookup yields CDR1 LGHNA and CDR2 YNFKEQ. The length of the CDR3 is 20 residues. Trimming left V 0 bases short and J 2 bases short, with 22 bases between. The CDR3 DNA follows: TGTGCCAGCAGCCAAGATGTTTTCTCGAGGAGGGAGGGGACTAATGAAAAACTGTTTTTT. Translated, it gives CASSQDVFSRREGTNEKLFF.

The V and J genes are TRBV7-8 and TRBJ1-5, with a tentative D call TRBD1 (5 bases). The CDR3 runs 15 residues. Trimming took off 5 bases at V and 1 base at J, with 12 bases between the two ends. CDR1 is SGHVS, CDR2 FQNEAQ, per germline. The CDR3 DNA reads TGTGCCAGCAGCCCCTGGACATTGAGCAATCAGCCCCAGCATTTT. Encoded protein: CASSPWTLSNQPQHF.